This passage covers 24 T cell receptor beta chains from one sample sequenced in a study of T cells in Graves' hyperthyroidism and ophthalmopathy. Researchers amplified the TCR beta CDR3 regions from RNA transcripts. HTBI primers were the set used in a first-round RT-PCR of the TCR CDR3. Using its own MiXCR run on the multiplex PCR reads, TCRdb lists one record per CDR3 protein. The data hold hundreds of thousands of distinct CDR3 sequences, with roughly 14% observed a single time. The sample was blood. The receptors were gathered from a woman aged 45-59 years with Graves' ophthalmopathy.

The gene calls are TRBV15 and TRBJ1-2; D uncertain. The CDR3 extends over 14 amino acids. Germline-derived CDR1 and CDR2 are LNHNV and YYDKDF (reference sequence). V lost 0 bases, J lost 8 bases, and 13 bases lay in between. In DNA, the CDR3 is TGTGCCACCAGCAGAGACCGGGGTGTCGGAGGCTACACCTTC. Residues: CATSRDRGVGGYTF.

This clonotype has at least ten counts. The genes are TRBV5-4 and TRBJ2-3, with D perhaps matching TRBD2 (6 bases). Germline V gives CDR1 SGHNT, CDR2 YYREEE (reference sequence). This CDR3 is built from 16 residues. Trimming removed 0 bases from V and 2 bases from J, with 13 bases in between. The CDR3 spells CASSLDGGETTDTQYF. CDR3 nucleotide sequence: TGTGCCAGCAGCTTGGACGGCGGGGAGACCACAGATACGCAGTATTTT.

This clonotype came up many times. This chain links TRBV7-2 with TRBJ1-5, with TRBD1 matching 7 bases. This CDR3 contains 15 residues. Trimming cost V 5 bases and J 2 bases; bases outside gene matches: 6. Germline CDR1 is SGHTA and CDR2 is FQGNSA. The CDR3 is CASSTTGIGNQPQHF. CDR3 nucleotides: TGTGCCAGCAGCACGACAGGGATCGGCAATCAGCCCCAGCATTTT.

This clonotype was observed at least ten times. This CDR3 reads CASKLAGDYEQYF. The CDR3 nucleotides read TGTGCCAGCAAACTAGCGGGAGACTACGAGCAGTACTTC. The chain joins TRBV2 to TRBJ2-7; 11 positions match TRBD2. Germline CDR1 SNHLY, CDR2 FYNNEI. The J segment lost 3 bases and the V segment lost 7 bases, leaving 2 bases of the junction unmatched. There are 13 residues in the CDR3.

This clonotype was observed many times. The V and J genes are TRBV27 and TRBJ2-7; D not certain. The CDR3 is 15 residues long. Germline CDR1 reads MNHEY; CDR2 reads SMNVEV (reference sequence). V gave up 2 bases and J gave up 0 bases, with 11 bases separating them. CDR3 sequence (DNA): TGTGCCAGCAGTTTACGGCTAGGAAGCTCCTACGAGCAGTACTTC. This codes for CASSLRLGSSYEQYF.

The J gene is TRBJ2-7, the V gene TRBV5-6, with a possible D match to TRBD2 (6 bases). The CDR3 contains 15 residues. Per germline, CDR1 SGHDT and CDR2 YYEEEE. Trimming removed 0 bases at V and 1 base at J, with 11 bases between. The CDR3 sequence: CASSLGGDWSYEQYF. The CDR3, as DNA: TGTGCCAGCAGCTTGGGGGGGGATTGGTCCTACGAGCAGTACTTC. Together with reference TRBV5-6 and TRBJ2-7, the CDR3 gives the full variable domain: DAGVTQSPTHLIKTRGQQVTLRCSPKSGHDTVSWYQQALGQGPQFIFQYYEEEERQRGNFPDRFSGHQFPNYSSELNVNALLLGDSALYLCASSLGGDWSYEQYFGPGTRLTVT.

This chain links TRBV19 with TRBJ2-1; TRBD2 agrees at 8 bases. V shed 5 bases and J 5 bases; nucleotides not matched to a gene: 5. This CDR3 is 14 amino acids long. Germline loops: CDR1 LNHDA, CDR2 SQIVND (reference sequence). The CDR3 DNA sequence: TGTGCCAGTAGTCCAGGGACTAGTCACAATGAGCAGTTCTTC. As protein: CASSPGTSHNEQFF.

This clonotype was counted many times. The CDR3 DNA reads as TGCGCCAGCAGCTTGGACGGCTACACAGATACGCAGTATTTT. Translating it yields CASSLDGYTDTQYF. The J gene is TRBJ2-3, the V gene TRBV5-1; no reliable D call. Germline CDR1 reads SGHRS; CDR2 reads YFSETQ. Trimming cost V 0 bases and J 2 bases, with 7 bases left between them. This CDR3 comprises 14 residues.

Only a few counts were recorded for this clonotype. The chain carries TRBV27 and TRBJ2-7; D ambiguous. Germline values: CDR1 MNHEY, CDR2 SMNVEV (reference sequence). The CDR3 is made up of 13 amino acids. V was clipped by 1 base and J by 5 bases, with 9 bases between them. The CDR3 region is CASSLWPADEQYF. The CDR3, as DNA: TGTGCCAGCAGTTTATGGCCCGCGGACGAGCAGTACTTC.

This chain joins TRBV20-1 and TRBJ2-3; 12 nucleotides match TRBD2. The CDR3 sequence is 16 residues long. The V and J ends lost 0 bases and 4 bases, in that order; junction bases with no gene match: 5. Germline-derived CDR1 and CDR2 are DFQATT and SNEGSKA (reference sequence). In nucleotides, the CDR3 is TGCAGTGCTAGAGACGGACTAGCGGGATTATCAGATACGCAGTATTTT. The encoded protein is CSARDGLAGLSDTQYF.

This clonotype was found many times. The J gene is TRBJ2-1, the V gene TRBV9; 9 nucleotides match TRBD2. The V gene's germline CDR1 is SGDLS and CDR2 YYNGEE. This CDR3 is built from 17 residues. With 0 bases clipped from V and 7 bases from J, the junction kept 11 bases outside the gene matches. The chain's CDR3 is CASSVAPAGGPGNEQFF. In nucleotides, the CDR3 is TGTGCCAGCAGCGTAGCCCCGGCGGGAGGGCCGGGGAATGAGCAGTTCTTC.

This clonotype was picked up many times. The chain recombines TRBV20-1 with TRBJ2-7; unclear D gene. Trimming removed 6 bases at V and 0 bases at J, with 3 bases between. The CDR3 spans 10 residues. In germline, CDR1 is DFQATT, CDR2 SNEGSKA (reference sequence). CDR3 sequence (DNA): TGCAGTGCGAGCTCCTACGAGCAGTACTTC. Translating it yields CSASSYEQYF.

This clonotype has only a few counts. The chain joins TRBV7-9 to TRBJ1-2, with D hard to call. Trimming took off 3 bases at V and 1 base at J, with 15 bases between the two ends. From germline, CDR1 is SEHNR and CDR2 FQNEAQ (reference sequence). The CDR3 length is 16 residues. CDR3 coding DNA: TGTGCCAGCAGCTTGGGTGTAGTGCGTGGTAACTATGGCTACACCTTC. This sequence encodes CASSLGVVRGNYGYTF. The entire variable domain, with the rest obtained from reference TRBV7-9 and TRBJ1-2, is as follows: DTGVSQNPRHKITKRGQNVTFRCDPISEHNRLYWYRQTLGQGPEFLTYFQNEAQLEKSRLLSDRFSAERPKGSFSTLEIQRTEQGDSAMYLCASSLGVVRGNYGYTFGSGTRLTVV.

The table lists this clonotype with a few counts. The chain has TRBV6-2 or TRBV6-3 and TRBJ2-1; weak D call: TRBD2 (6 bases). The germline CDR1 and CDR2 sequences are MNHEY and SVGEGT. The CDR3 is 14 amino acids. The chain's CDR3 is CAVNQRVPGNEQFF. Here the CDR3 DNA reads TGTGCGGTCAATCAGCGGGTCCCGGGGAATGAGCAGTTCTTC.

The chain uses TRBV24-1 and TRBJ1-5; a weak D match, TRBD1 (5 bases). Germline V gene sequence: CDR1 KGHDR, CDR2 SFDVKD. V dropped 10 bases and J dropped 2 bases, with 17 bases sitting between them. This CDR3 contains 15 residues. The CDR3 DNA reads as TGTGCCACTTCAGGGACTAGTCCCGGCAATCAGCCCCAGCATTTT. It translates to CATSGTSPGNQPQHF.

The V call is TRBV6-1, the J call TRBJ2-1; a possible D gene is TRBD1 (5 bases). Deletions cut 4 bases from V and 6 bases from J, with 10 bases between. Germline assignment: CDR1 MNHNS and CDR2 SASEGT. CDR3 size: 13 residues. In DNA, the CDR3 is TGTGCCAGCAGTGTTCAAGGGGTCAATGAGCAGTTCTTC. It encodes CASSVQGVNEQFF.

This clonotype came up many times. The chain carries TRBV28 and TRBJ2-7; TRBD1 matches at 7 bases. Per the germline V gene, CDR1 is MDHEN and CDR2 is SYDVKM. The CDR3 runs 13 residues. V was clipped by 7 bases and J by 5 bases; unmatched bases: 8. The DNA of the CDR3 is TGTGCCAGCAAAGAGGGGGCTATCAACGAGCAGTACTTC. Translating it yields CASKEGAINEQYF.

This clonotype was counted at least ten times. The chain recombines TRBV12-5 with TRBJ2-7; no definite D call. Trimming removed 5 bases from V and 0 bases from J, with 5 bases in between. Germline CDR1 and CDR2: LGHNT and FRNRAP. The CDR3 has 12 residues. CDR3 sequence reads: CASGIRSYEQYF. The CDR3 DNA reads TGTGCTAGTGGTATCCGCTCCTACGAGCAGTACTTC.

This clonotype has a single count. This rearrangement joins TRBV11-2 to TRBJ2-6, with TRBD1 matching 12 bases. The CDR3 has 17 residues. The ends lost 6 bases at V and 2 bases at J; junction bases unmatched: 5. Germline V gene lookup returns CDR1 SGHAT and CDR2 FQNNGV. The CDR3 nucleotides are TGTGCCAGCAGTTCAGGGACAGGGGGCGCTGGGGCCAACGTCCTGACTTTC. It yields the protein CASSSGTGGAGANVLTF.

About this clonotype: Being one base from a much bigger clone, this may be a read error. Written as DNA, the CDR3 is TGTGCCAACAGTTCGGGGGGTTGGGAGACCCAGTACTTC. It codes for CANSSGGWETQYF. The genes are TRBV28 and TRBJ2-5, with TRBD2 matching over 7 bases. CDR3 length: 13 residues. CDR1 and CDR2 (germline): MDHEN, SYDVKM. Together with reference TRBV28 and TRBJ2-5, the CDR3 gives the full variable domain: DVKVTQSSRYLVKRTGEKVFLECVQDMDHENMFWYRQDPGLGLRLIYFSYDVKMKEKGDIPEGYSVSREKKERFSLILESASTNQTSMYLCANSSGGWETQYFGPGTRLLVL.

Ten or more counts support this clonotype. This rearrangement joins TRBV2 to TRBJ2-1; TRBD1 agrees at 8 bases. V dropped 7 bases and J dropped 7; count of bases not matched to a gene: 6. Germline V gives CDR1 SNHLY, CDR2 FYNNEI. The length of the CDR3 is 13 residues. CDR3 sequence: CASNSQGANEQFF. The DNA for the CDR3 is TGTGCCAGCAACTCCCAGGGGGCGAATGAGCAGTTCTTC. Full variable domain (remainder filled in from reference TRBV2 and TRBJ2-1): EPEVTQTPSHQVTQMGQEVILRCVPISNHLYFYWYRQILGQKVEFLVSFYNNEISEKSEIFDDQFSVERPDGSNFTLKIRSTKLEDSAMYFCASNSQGANEQFFGPGTRLTVL.

The rearrangement links TRBV4-3 to TRBJ2-2; a possible D gene is TRBD2 (5 bases). The germline gives CDR1 LGHNA, CDR2 YSLEER. Trimming took off 1 base at V and 1 base at J, with 7 bases between the two ends. The CDR3 length is 15 residues. CDR3 nucleotides: TGCGCCAGCAGCCAAGCCGGGATGAACACCGGGGAGCTGTTTTTT. Translation gives CASSQAGMNTGELFF.

In this sample, this clonotype turned up many times. The chain's CDR3 is CASSSPGQEAYEQYF. CDR3 nucleotides: TGTGCCAGCAGCTCCCCGGGACAGGAAGCCTACGAGCAGTACTTC. This rearrangement joins TRBV7-8 to TRBJ2-7; 8 bases map to TRBD1. The CDR3 consists of 15 residues. Trimming at V came to 4 bases and at J to 2 bases, leaving 7 bases not matched to a gene. Germline assignment: CDR1 SGHVS and CDR2 FQNEAQ. The variable domain in full, completed from reference TRBV7-8 and TRBJ2-7, reads GAGVSQSPRYKVAKRGQDVALRCDPISGHVSLFWYQQALGQGPEFLTYFQNEAQLDKSGLPSDRFFAERPEGSVSTLKIQRTQQEDSAVYLCASSSPGQEAYEQYFGPGTRLTVT.

This clonotype was counted at least ten times. This chain links TRBV28 with TRBJ1-3; 7 positions agree with TRBD1. After removal of 5 bases from V and 0 bases from J, the junction contained 7 bases not matched to a gene. Germline V gene data show CDR1 as MDHEN and CDR2 as SYDVKM. The CDR3 totals 16 residues. CDR3 region: CASSGQDSISGNTIYF. The CDR3 DNA follows: TGTGCCAGCAGTGGACAGGATTCCATCTCTGGAAACACCATATATTTT. Filled out from reference TRBV28 and TRBJ1-3, the complete variable domain reads DVKVTQSSRYLVKRTGEKVFLECVQDMDHENMFWYRQDPGLGLRLIYFSYDVKMKEKGDIPEGYSVSREKKERFSLILESASTNQTSMYLCASSGQDSISGNTIYFGEGSWLTVV.